This T cell receptor beta chain was captured by sequencing in a study of identical twins. Template switching (which added a universal primer site) was used, and cDNA carried unique molecular identifiers. TCRdb reanalysed the 5' RACE reads using MiXCR and keeps one entry per CDR3 protein. This table has a few hundred thousand distinct CDR3 sequences, 7% to 9.5% appearing once. Study outcomes and limitations: Fewer insertions marked abundant cord blood beta clonotypes; young adult naive trended weakly, memory not at all. Invariant MAIT and iNKT cells could partly confound zero-insertion analyses.

Regarding this clonotype: Its antigen is not known. A much bigger clone sits one base away, suggesting this may be a read error.

Per germline, CDR1 SGHAT and CDR2 FQNNGV. The CDR3 consists of 15 residues. This chain connects TRBV11-2 to TRBJ2-1; 7 bases are a match to TRBD2. The sequenced sample consisted of naive T cells sorted from blood. This clonotype originated in a woman aged 50 to 65 in good health. This CDR3 is CACSKVGGSYNEQFF. The CDR3 DNA follows: TGTGCCTGCAGCAAAGTCGGGGGGTCCTACAATGAGCAGTTCTTC.